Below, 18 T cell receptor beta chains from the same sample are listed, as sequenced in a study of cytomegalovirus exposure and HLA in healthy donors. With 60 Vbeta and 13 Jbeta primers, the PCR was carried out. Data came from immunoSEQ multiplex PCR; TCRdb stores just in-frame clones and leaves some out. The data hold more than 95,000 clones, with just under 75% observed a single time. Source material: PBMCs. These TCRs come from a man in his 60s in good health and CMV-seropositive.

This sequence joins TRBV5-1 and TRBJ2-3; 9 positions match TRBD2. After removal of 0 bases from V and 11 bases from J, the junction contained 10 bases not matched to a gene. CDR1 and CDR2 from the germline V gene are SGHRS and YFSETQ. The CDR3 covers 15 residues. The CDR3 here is CASSLGERGVQMQYF. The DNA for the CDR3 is TGCGCCAGCAGCTTGGGCGAGCGGGGGGTCCAAATGCAGTATTTT. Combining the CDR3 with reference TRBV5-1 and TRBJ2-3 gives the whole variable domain KAGVTQTPRYLIKTRGQQVTLSCSPISGHRSVSWYQQTPGQGLQFLFEYFSETQRNKGNFPGRFSGRQFSNSRSEMNVSTLELGDSALYLCASSLGERGVQMQYFGPGTRLTVL.

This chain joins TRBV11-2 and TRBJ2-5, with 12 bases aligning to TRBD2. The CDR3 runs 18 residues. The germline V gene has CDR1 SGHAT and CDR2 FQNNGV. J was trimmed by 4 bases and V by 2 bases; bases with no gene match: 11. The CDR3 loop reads CASSLLAGGPGLRETQYF. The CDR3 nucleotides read TGTGCCAGCAGCTTACTAGCGGGGGGGCCGGGATTAAGAGAGACCCAGTACTTC.

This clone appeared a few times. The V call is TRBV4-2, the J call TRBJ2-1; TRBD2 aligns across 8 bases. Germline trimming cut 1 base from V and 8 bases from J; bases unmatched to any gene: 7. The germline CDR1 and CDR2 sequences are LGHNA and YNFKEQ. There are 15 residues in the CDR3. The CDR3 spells CASSQGTGGHHEQFF. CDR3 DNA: TGTGCCAGCAGCCAAGGGACGGGGGGGCACCATGAGCAGTTCTTC.

The CDR3 is CASSQPTGAKTQYF. Written as DNA, the CDR3 is TGTGCCAGCAGCCAGCCGACAGGGGCAAAGACCCAGTACTTC. This chain uses TRBV4-2 with TRBJ2-5; TRBD1 agrees at 8 bases. This CDR3 is 14 amino acids long. CDR1 LGHNA and CDR2 YNFKEQ come from the germline V gene. Losses at the gene ends were 3 bases for V and 6 bases for J; bases not matched to a gene: 6.

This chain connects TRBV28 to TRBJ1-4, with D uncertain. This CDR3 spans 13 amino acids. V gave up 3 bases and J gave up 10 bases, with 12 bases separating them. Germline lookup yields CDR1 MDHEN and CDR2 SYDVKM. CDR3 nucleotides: TGTGCCAGCAGTTTCCGGGTCCCTCTAAAACTGTTTTTT. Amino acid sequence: CASSFRVPLKLFF. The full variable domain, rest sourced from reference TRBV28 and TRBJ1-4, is DVKVTQSSRYLVKRTGEKVFLECVQDMDHENMFWYRQDPGLGLRLIYFSYDVKMKEKGDIPEGYSVSREKKERFSLILESASTNQTSMYLCASSFRVPLKLFFGSGTQLSVL.

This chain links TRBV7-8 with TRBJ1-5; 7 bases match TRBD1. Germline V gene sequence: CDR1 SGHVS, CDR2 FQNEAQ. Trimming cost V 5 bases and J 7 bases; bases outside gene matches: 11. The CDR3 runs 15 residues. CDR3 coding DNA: TGTGCCAGCAGCCACGGGACAGCTGACGGACAGCCCCAGCATTTT. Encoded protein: CASSHGTADGQPQHF.

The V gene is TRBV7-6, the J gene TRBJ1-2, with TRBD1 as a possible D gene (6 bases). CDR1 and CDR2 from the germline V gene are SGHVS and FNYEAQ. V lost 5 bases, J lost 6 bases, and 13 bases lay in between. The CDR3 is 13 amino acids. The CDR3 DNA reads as TGTGCCAGCAGCCTGAAACAGGGACATGGCTACACCTTC. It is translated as CASSLKQGHGYTF.

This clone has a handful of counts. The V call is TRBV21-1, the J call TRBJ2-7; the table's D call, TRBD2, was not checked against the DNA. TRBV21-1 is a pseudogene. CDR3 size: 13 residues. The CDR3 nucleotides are TGTGCCAGCAGCTTTCCCGGGGAGATAGGGCAGTACTTC. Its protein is CASSFPGEIGQYF.

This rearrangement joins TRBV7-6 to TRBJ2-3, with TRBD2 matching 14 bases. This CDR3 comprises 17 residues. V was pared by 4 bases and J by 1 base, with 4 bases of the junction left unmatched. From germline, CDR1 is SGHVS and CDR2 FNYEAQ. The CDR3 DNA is TGTGCCAGCAGCTACGGACTAGCGGGGGGCCGCACAGATACGCAGTATTTT. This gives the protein CASSYGLAGGRTDTQYF.

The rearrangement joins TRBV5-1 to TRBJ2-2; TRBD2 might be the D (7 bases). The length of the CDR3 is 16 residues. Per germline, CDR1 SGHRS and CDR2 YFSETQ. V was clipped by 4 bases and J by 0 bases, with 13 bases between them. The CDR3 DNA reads TGCGCCAGCAGCGGTGGGGGGGGCCCGAACACCGGGGAGCTGTTTTTT. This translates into CASSGGGGPNTGELFF. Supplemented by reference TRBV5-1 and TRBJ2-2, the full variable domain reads KAGVTQTPRYLIKTRGQQVTLSCSPISGHRSVSWYQQTPGQGLQFLFEYFSETQRNKGNFPGRFSGRQFSNSRSEMNVSTLELGDSALYLCASSGGGGPNTGELFFGEGSRLTVL.

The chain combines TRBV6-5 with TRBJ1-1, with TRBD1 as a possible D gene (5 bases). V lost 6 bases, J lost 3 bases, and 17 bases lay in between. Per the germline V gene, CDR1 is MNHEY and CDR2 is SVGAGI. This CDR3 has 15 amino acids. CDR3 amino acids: CASRFTGLGDTEAFF. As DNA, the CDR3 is TGTGCCAGCAGGTTTACAGGATTAGGGGACACTGAAGCTTTCTTT.

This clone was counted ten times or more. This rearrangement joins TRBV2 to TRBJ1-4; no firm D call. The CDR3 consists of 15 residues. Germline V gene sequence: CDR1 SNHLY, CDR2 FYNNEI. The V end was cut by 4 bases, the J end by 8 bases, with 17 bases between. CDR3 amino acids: CASSGLGGRFEKLFF. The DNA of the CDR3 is TGTGCCAGCAGTGGTCTAGGAGGTCGGTTCGAAAAACTGTTTTTT.

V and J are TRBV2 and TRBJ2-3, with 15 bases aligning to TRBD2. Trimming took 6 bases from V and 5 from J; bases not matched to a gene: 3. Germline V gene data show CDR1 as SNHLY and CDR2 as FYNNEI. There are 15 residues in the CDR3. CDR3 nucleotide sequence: TGTGCCAGCAGCTGGACTAGCGGGGGGGGAGATACGCAGTATTTT. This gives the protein CASSWTSGGGDTQYF.

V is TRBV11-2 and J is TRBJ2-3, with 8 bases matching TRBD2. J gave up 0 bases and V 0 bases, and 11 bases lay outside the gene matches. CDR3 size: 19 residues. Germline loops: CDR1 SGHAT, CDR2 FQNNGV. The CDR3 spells CASSLDTFPAGASTDTQYF. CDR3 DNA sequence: TGTGCCAGCAGCTTAGATACATTCCCAGCGGGGGCTAGCACAGATACGCAGTATTTT. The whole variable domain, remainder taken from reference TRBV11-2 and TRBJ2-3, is EAGVAQSPRYKIIEKRQSVAFWCNPISGHATLYWYQQILGQGPKLLIQFQNNGVVDDSQLPKDRFSAERLKGVDSTLKIQPAKLEDSAVYLCASSLDTFPAGASTDTQYFGPGTRLTVL.

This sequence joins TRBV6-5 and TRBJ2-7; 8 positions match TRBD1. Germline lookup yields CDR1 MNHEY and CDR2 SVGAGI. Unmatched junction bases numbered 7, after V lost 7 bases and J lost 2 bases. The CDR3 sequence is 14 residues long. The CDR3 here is CASIPQGGPYEQYF. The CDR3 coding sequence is TGTGCCAGCATCCCACAGGGGGGCCCCTACGAGCAGTACTTC.

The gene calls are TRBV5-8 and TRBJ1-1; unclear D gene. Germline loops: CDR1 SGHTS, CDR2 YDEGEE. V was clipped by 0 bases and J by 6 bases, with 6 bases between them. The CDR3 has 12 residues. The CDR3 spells CASSLDAAEAFF. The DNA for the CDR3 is TGTGCCAGCAGCTTGGATGCGGCTGAAGCTTTCTTT.

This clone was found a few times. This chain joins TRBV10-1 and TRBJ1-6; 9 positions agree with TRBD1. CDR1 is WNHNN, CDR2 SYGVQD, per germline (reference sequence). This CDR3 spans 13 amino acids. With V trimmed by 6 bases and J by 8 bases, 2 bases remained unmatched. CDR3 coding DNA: TGCGCCAGCAGCCGGGACAGGGATTCACCCCTCCACTTT. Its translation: CASSRDRDSPLHF.

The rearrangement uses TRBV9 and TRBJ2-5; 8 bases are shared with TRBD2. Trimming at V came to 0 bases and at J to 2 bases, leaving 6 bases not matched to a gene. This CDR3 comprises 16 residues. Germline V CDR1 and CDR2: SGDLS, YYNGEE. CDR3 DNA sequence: TGTGCCAGCAGCGTAGCTCCTAGCGGGCCTCAAGAGACCCAGTACTTC. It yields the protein CASSVAPSGPQETQYF.